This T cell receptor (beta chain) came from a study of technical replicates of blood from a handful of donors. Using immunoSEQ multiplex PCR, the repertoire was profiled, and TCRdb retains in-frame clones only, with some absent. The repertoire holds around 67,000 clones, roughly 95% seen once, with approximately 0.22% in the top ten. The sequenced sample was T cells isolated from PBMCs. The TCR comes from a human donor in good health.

CDR3 residues: CASSLAPSGNTEAFF. CDR3 bases: TGCGCCAGCAGCTTGGCCCCGTCAGGAAACACTGAAGCTTTCTTT. The rearrangement links TRBV5-1 to TRBJ1-1; D is unclear. Germline V lookup: CDR1 SGHRS, CDR2 YFSETQ. Between the trimmed V and J ends, which lost 0 bases and 2 bases, there was a span of 11 bases. The CDR3 is 15 amino acids. The entire variable domain, with the rest obtained from reference TRBV5-1 and TRBJ1-1, is as follows: KAGVTQTPRYLIKTRGQQVTLSCSPISGHRSVSWYQQTPGQGLQFLFEYFSETQRNKGNFPGRFSGRQFSNSRSEMNVSTLELGDSALYLCASSLAPSGNTEAFFGQGTRLTVV.